This T cell receptor (beta chain) appears in the sequencing data of a study of T cell responses to AZD1222 COVID-19 vaccine. General study points: Along spike, vaccine-associated CD4 TCRs were found throughout, with dominance at 160-218 and 743-854. Clonal diversity was possibly underestimated, and the donors were mostly white British, with more females. Seropositivity was recorded at baseline in only 6 or 7 AZD1222 recipients.

Details on this clone: Its antigen is as yet unknown.

Some clones are missing from TCRdb's copy, which holds only in-frame ones; the method was immunoSEQ multiplex PCR. The table records about 110,000 clones, roughly 85% of them present only once. V lost 0 bases and J 8 bases, leaving 14 bases between the germline ends. The CDR3 contains 15 residues. Germline assignment: CDR1 MDHEN and CDR2 SYDVKM. The chain has TRBV28 and TRBJ1-5; no reliable D call. The input for sequencing was peripheral blood, taken 28 days after the second AZD1222 dose. This clonotype was sampled from an adult who received the AZD1222 COVID-19 vaccine. The CDR3 sequence: CASSLWRGLTEPQHF. CDR3 nucleotide sequence: TGTGCCAGCAGTTTATGGAGAGGATTAACCGAGCCCCAGCATTTT.